The 15 T cell receptor beta chains listed next were all sequenced from one sample in a study of T cell responses to AZD1222 COVID-19 vaccine. The data were produced by immunoSEQ multiplex PCR, yet TCRdb's version contains in-frame clones alone and is incomplete. The sample carries 50,000 to 65,000 clones, 90% to 95% recorded once. The material was peripheral blood, obtained 28 days after the second dose of the MenACWY control vaccine. Every receptor here comes from an adult who received the MenACWY meningococcal vaccine as a control.

This chain connects TRBV20-1 to TRBJ1-2, with D possibly TRBD1 on 6 matching bases. There are 13 residues in the CDR3. The ends were cut back, 3 bases at V and 4 bases at J, with 12 bases in the middle. In germline, CDR1 is DFQATT, CDR2 SNEGSKA (reference sequence). CDR3 nucleotide sequence: TGCAGTGCTAGTGAGGCAGGGGCCTATGGCTACACCTTC. Its translation: CSASEAGAYGYTF.

CDR3 sequence reads: CASSVGDRDSPLHF. The CDR3 DNA is TGTGCCAGCAGCGTCGGGGACCGGGATTCACCCCTCCACTTT. The chain employs TRBV6-4 and TRBJ1-6, with D possibly TRBD1 on 5 matching bases. The V end was cut by 6 bases, the J end by 8 bases, with 14 bases between. The CDR3 is 14 amino acids. Germline V CDR1 and CDR2: MRHNA, SNTAGT.

The V gene is TRBV27, the J gene TRBJ1-4, with TRBD1 matching 9 bases. CDR1 is MNHEY and CDR2 is SMNVEV in the germline V gene (reference sequence). The V segment lost 6 bases and the J segment 5 bases; nucleotides outside the gene matches: 4. CDR3 size: 14 residues. As DNA, the CDR3 is TGTGCCAGCAGCCCAGGGACAGGGAATGAAAAACTGTTTTTT. Translating gives CASSPGTGNEKLFF.

The rearrangement uses TRBV27 and TRBJ2-1; D not resolved. This CDR3 region has 13 residues. The germline V gene encodes CDR1 MNHEY and CDR2 SMNVEV (reference sequence). The V end was cut by 2 bases, the J end by 6 bases, with 8 bases between. CDR3 loop: CASSLGQFNEQFF. Written as DNA, the CDR3 is TGTGCCAGCAGTTTAGGTCAGTTCAATGAGCAGTTCTTC.

V usage is TRBV9 and J usage is TRBJ2-2; 12 bases match TRBD1. Germline CDR1 and CDR2: SGDLS and YYNGEE. The V segment lost 4 bases and the J segment 4 bases; nucleotides outside the gene matches: 11. The length of the CDR3 is 18 residues. The CDR3 sequence: CASSNRDRGRFSTGELFF. CDR3 coding DNA: TGTGCCAGCAGCAACCGGGACAGGGGGCGCTTCAGCACCGGGGAGCTGTTTTTT.

The chain joins TRBV10-3 to TRBJ2-2; D ambiguous. V was clipped by 9 bases and J by 6 bases, with 14 bases between them. Germline CDR1 reads ENHRY; CDR2 reads SYGVKD. This CDR3 region has 13 residues. CDR3 sequence reads: CAIGVPVAGELFF. The CDR3 DNA sequence: TGTGCCATAGGCGTCCCGGTCGCCGGGGAGCTGTTTTTT.

By proportion, this clone is medium-sized. This rearrangement joins TRBV29-1 to TRBJ1-1, with a weak D call TRBD1 (6 bases). In germline, CDR1 is SQVTM, CDR2 ANQGSEA. V lost 7 bases and J 6 bases, leaving 12 bases between the germline ends. The CDR3 has 11 amino acids. CDR3 in amino acids: CSAKQGPEAFF. The DNA of the CDR3 is TGCAGCGCGAAACAGGGTCCTGAAGCTTTCTTT.

The gene calls are TRBV9 and TRBJ2-7, with TRBD1 matching 10 bases. The V gene end was trimmed by 6 bases and the J gene end by 2 bases; junction bases not matched to a gene: 5. The length of the CDR3 is 14 residues. Per germline, CDR1 SGDLS and CDR2 YYNGEE. The CDR3 sequence is CASTPGQGAYEQYF. In DNA, the CDR3 is TGTGCCAGCACCCCCGGACAGGGGGCCTACGAGCAGTACTTC. Supplemented by reference TRBV9 and TRBJ2-7, the full variable domain reads DSGVTQTPKHLITATGQRVTLRCSPRSGDLSVYWYQQSLDQGLQFLIQYYNGEERAKGNILERFSAQQFPDLHSELNLSSLELGDSALYFCASTPGQGAYEQYFGPGTRLTVT.

The rearrangement uses TRBV25-1 and TRBJ2-7; possible D gene TRBD1, 5 bases. The germline V gene has CDR1 MGHDK and CDR2 SYGVNS. The CDR3 consists of 14 residues. V was pared by 3 bases and J by 2 bases, with 11 bases between. CDR3 nucleotides: TGTGCCAGCAGTGACCCGACAGCTACCTACGAGCAGTACTTC. Translating it yields CASSDPTATYEQYF.

J is TRBJ2-2 and V is TRBV28; TRBD1 matches 9 bases. CDR1 and CDR2 from the germline V gene are MDHEN and SYDVKM. The V and J ends lost 3 bases and 4 bases, in that order; junction bases with no gene match: 6. CDR3 size: 16 residues. The CDR3 sequence: CASSFGGQGGTGELFF. CDR3 bases: TGTGCCAGCAGTTTTGGGGGACAGGGTGGCACCGGGGAGCTGTTTTTT. The full variable domain, with the rest looked up from reference TRBV28 and TRBJ2-2, is DVKVTQSSRYLVKRTGEKVFLECVQDMDHENMFWYRQDPGLGLRLIYFSYDVKMKEKGDIPEGYSVSREKKERFSLILESASTNQTSMYLCASSFGGQGGTGELFFGEGSRLTVL.

The chain links TRBV9 to TRBJ2-1, with 7 bases aligning to TRBD1. V shed 0 bases and J 1 base; nucleotides not matched to a gene: 4. The CDR3 is made up of 16 amino acids. Looked up from germline, CDR1 is SGDLS and CDR2 is YYNGEE. The CDR3 sequence: CASSVALRGSYNEQFF. CDR3 nucleotides: TGTGCCAGCAGCGTAGCTCTCAGGGGGTCCTACAATGAGCAGTTCTTC.

The rearrangement uses TRBV12-3 or TRBV12-4 and TRBJ1-2; D uncertain. The CDR3 runs 13 residues. Trimming shortened V by 0 bases and J by 8 bases, and 10 bases separated the two germline ends. The CDR3 coding sequence is TGTGCCAGCAGTTTAGCGCGGGAGGGAGGCTACACCTTC. Translation gives CASSLAREGGYTF.

The chain combines TRBV29-1 with TRBJ2-3; D gene ambiguous. The germline V and J ends were trimmed by 5 bases and 2 bases, with 5 bases remaining between them. The CDR3 length is 11 residues. Germline V gives CDR1 SQVTM, CDR2 ANQGSEA. For the CDR3, the DNA is TGCAGCGTTACGACCACAGATACGCAGTATTTT. Encoded protein: CSVTTTDTQYF.

V is TRBV18 and J is TRBJ1-3; D uncertain. Between the trimmed V and J ends, which lost 4 bases and 2 bases, there was a span of 12 bases. Per the germline V gene, CDR1 is KGHSH and CDR2 is LQKENI. The CDR3 has 15 amino acids. The CDR3 protein is CASSQSQEPGNTIYF. For the CDR3, the DNA is TGTGCCAGCTCACAATCTCAAGAGCCTGGAAACACCATATATTTT.

This clone appeared once. The chain uses TRBV15 and TRBJ2-4; 10 nucleotides align to TRBD2. Trimming took 1 base from V and 1 from J; bases not matched to a gene: 19. The CDR3 covers 22 residues. From germline, CDR1 is LNHNV and CDR2 YYDKDF (reference sequence). CDR3 residues: CATSRGRTSGLSGIIAKNIQYF. DNA for the CDR3: TGTGCCACCAGCAGAGGCCGGACTAGCGGTTTATCTGGAATAATTGCCAAAAACATTCAGTACTTC.